This TCR beta chain was recovered during a study of T cells expressing NK-cell markers. The TCR beta cDNA came from 5'RACE template switching with UMIs. TCRdb re-called the 5' RACE reads; every CDR3 protein appears as one record, without DNA. The sample's table shows under 500,000 distinct CDR3 sequences. Regarding this clonotype: Its antigen remains unidentified.

Study observations and caveats: Similarly, these clonotypes led the CD3+CD56-NKG2C+ fraction as well in a handful of donors. Expanded NKG2C+ T cell clones were not confirmed as HCMV-specific. Of CD8+ T cells, roughly 1.0-8% belonged to dominant NKG2C+ clonotypes in 5 to 7 donors.

This CDR3 is 13 amino acids long. CDR1 and CDR2 (germline): MNHEY, SVGEGT. The sequence was obtained from a woman between 18 and 69 years old in good health. The V gene is TRBV6-2 or TRBV6-3, the J gene TRBJ1-2; TCRdb names TRBD1, which stays unverified in the absence of DNA. Material for sequencing was blood T cells: a sorted CD56 or NKG2C T cell subset, CD4+ or CD8+ T cells, or bulk PBMC T cells (not recorded which). The CDR3 is CASSLGLSYGYTF.